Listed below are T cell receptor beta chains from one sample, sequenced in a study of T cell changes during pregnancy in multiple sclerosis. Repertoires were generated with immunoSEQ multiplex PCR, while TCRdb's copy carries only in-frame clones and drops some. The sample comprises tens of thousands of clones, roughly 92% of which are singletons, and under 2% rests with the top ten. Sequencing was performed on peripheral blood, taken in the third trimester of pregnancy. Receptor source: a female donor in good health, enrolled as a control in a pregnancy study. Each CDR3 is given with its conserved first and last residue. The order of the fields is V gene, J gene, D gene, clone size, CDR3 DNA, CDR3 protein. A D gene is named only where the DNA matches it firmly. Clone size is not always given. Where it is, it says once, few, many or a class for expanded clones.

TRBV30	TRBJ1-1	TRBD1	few	TGTGCCTGGAGGGACAGGGGGAGAACTGAAGCTTTCTTT	CAWRDRGRTEAFF
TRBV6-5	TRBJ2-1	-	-	TGTGCCAGCAGCCCTGCGCGGAATGAGCAGTTCTTC	CASSPARNEQFF
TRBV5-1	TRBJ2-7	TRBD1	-	TGCGCCAGCAGCTTATCCGGGACAGGGGGCGACGAGCAGTACTTC	CASSLSGTGGDEQYF
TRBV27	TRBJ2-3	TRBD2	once	TGTGCCAGCAGTTCCAGCGGGAGGATGACAGATACGCAGTATTTT	CASSSSGRMTDTQYF
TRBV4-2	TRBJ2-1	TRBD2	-	TGTGCCAGCAGCCAAGGCCCGGGACTAGCGGGACTCAATGAGCAGTTCTTC	CASSQGPGLAGLNEQFF
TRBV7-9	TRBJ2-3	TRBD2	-	TGTGCCAGCAGCTTGTCTAGCGGGGGACCCACAGATACGCAGTATTTT	CASSLSSGGPTDTQYF
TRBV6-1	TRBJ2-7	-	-	TGTGCCAGCAGTGAAGAGTGGACAGTCTTCTCTTCGACCTACGAGCAGTACTTC	CASSEEWTVFSSTYEQYF
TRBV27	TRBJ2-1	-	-	TGTGCCAGCAGTCCACCTGGGAGGATCTGGTACAATGAGCAGTTCTTC	CASSPPGRIWYNEQFF
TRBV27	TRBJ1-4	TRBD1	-	TGTGCCAGCAGTTTCAGGCCAGGGGGCCCTAAACTGTTTTTT	CASSFRPGGPKLFF
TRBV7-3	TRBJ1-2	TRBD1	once	TGTGCCAGCAGCGCAGGACAGGGCTATGGCTACACCTTC	CASSAGQGYGYTF
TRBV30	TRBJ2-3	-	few	-	CAWSVAGGTAYF
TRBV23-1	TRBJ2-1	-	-	TGCGCCAGCAGTCAATTGGAGCGGGCGTCCTACAATGAGCAGTTCTTC	CASSQLERASYNEQFF
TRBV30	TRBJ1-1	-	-	TGTGCCTGGAGTGAAGGAGGGAGTACTGAAGCTTTCTTT	CAWSEGGSTEAFF
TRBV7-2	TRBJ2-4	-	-	TGTGCCAGCAGCCAAGGGGTTGTCAAAAACATTCAGTACTTC	CASSQGVVKNIQYF
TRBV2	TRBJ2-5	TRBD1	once	TGTGCCAGCACCCCCAGCAGGGGGCGCCCGGAGACCCAGTACTTC	CASTPSRGRPETQYF
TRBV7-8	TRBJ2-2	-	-	TGTGCCAGCAGCTTCAAAGGGGCCGGGGAGCTGTTTTTT	CASSFKGAGELFF
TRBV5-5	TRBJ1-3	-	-	TGTGCCAGCAGCTTGGCAGCAACCCAAGCGGACACCATATATTTT	CASSLAATQADTIYF
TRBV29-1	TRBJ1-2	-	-	TGCAGCGTTGACTATCAGGGGTCCTATGGCTACACCTTC	CSVDYQGSYGYTF
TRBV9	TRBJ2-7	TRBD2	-	TGTGCCAGCAGCCAGGGAGGGTACGAGCAGTACTTC	CASSQGGYEQYF
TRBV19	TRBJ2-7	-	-	TGTGCCAGTAGTATAGGTGCAGGGGGGTTTTACGAGCAGTACTTC	CASSIGAGGFYEQYF
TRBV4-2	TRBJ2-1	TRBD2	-	TGTGCCAGCAGCCACCCGGCTAGCGGGATTTCCTACAATGAGCAGTTCTTC	CASSHPASGISYNEQFF
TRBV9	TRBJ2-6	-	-	TGTGCCAGCAGCCCGGGCGGGGGCGAGGTTACTGGGGCCAACGTCCTGACTTTC	CASSPGGGEVTGANVLTF
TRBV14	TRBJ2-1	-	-	TGTGCCAGCAGCCAAGTGACGACGGGGGAGCAGTTCTTC	CASSQVTTGEQFF
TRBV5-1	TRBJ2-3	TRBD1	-	TGCGCCAGCAGCTTGGAAGGGGGCAGCACAGATACGCAGTATTTT	CASSLEGGSTDTQYF
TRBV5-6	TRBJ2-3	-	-	TGTGCCAGCAGCTTCAAGGGAGTAGATACGCAGTATTTT	CASSFKGVDTQYF
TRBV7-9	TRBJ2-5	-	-	TGTGCCAGCAGCCATGAACGGAGCGGGCAAGAGACCCAGTACTTC	CASSHERSGQETQYF
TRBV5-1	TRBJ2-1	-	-	TGCGCCAGCAGCCACCGTGTGGGCCTTGGGTCCCGCTTCTCCTACAATGAGCAGTTCTTC	CASSHRVGLGSRFSYNEQFF
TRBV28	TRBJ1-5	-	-	TGTGCCGGAGGGGGGGGGCCTCAGCCCCAGCATTTT	CAGGGGPQPQHF
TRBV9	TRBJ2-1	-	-	TGTGCCAGCAGCGTAGTGGGGGGGCGGCCCGACAGCTCCTACAATGAGCAGTTCTTC	CASSVVGGRPDSSYNEQFF
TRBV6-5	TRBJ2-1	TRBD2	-	TGTGCCAGCAGTGGCCTAGCGGGAGAGTACAATGAGCAGTTCTTC	CASSGLAGEYNEQFF
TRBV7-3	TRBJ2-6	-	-	TGTGCCAGCAGCTTGGGAGGAACTGGGGCCAACGTCCTGACTTTC	CASSLGGTGANVLTF
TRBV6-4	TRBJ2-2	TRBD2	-	TGTGCCAGCAGTGACGGGACTAGCGGGAGCGGGGAGCTGTTTTTT	CASSDGTSGSGELFF
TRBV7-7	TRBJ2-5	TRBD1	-	TGTGCTAGCAGCTTAGGGACAGGGGAAGGTGAGACCCAGTACTTC	CASSLGTGEGETQYF
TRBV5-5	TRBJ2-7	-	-	TGTGCCAGCAGCTTGGACACAGGGCCTGCGGGCGAGCAGTACTTC	CASSLDTGPAGEQYF
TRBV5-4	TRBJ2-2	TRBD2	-	TGTGCCAGCGGTACGGGGGGGCAAGGCGGGGAGCTGTTTTTT	CASGTGGQGGELFF
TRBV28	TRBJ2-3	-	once	TGTGCCAGCAGTTTAAGTCTAGCCACAGATACGCAGTATTTT	CASSLSLATDTQYF
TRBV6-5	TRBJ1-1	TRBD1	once	TGTGCCAGCAGTTACTCGACAGGGGCGAACACTGAAGCTTTCTTT	CASSYSTGANTEAFF
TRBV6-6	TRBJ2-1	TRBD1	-	TGTGCCAGCAAGATACAGGGGGTTAGTGAGCAGTTCTTC	CASKIQGVSEQFF
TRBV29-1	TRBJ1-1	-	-	TGCAGCGTTAACTCGGGGTTTTCGACTGAAGCTTTCTTT	CSVNSGFSTEAFF
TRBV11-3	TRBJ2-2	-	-	TGTGCCAGCAGCCGAGGGGGAGCGAACACCGGGGAGCTGTTTTTT	CASSRGGANTGELFF
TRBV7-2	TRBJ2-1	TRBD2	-	TGTGCCAGCAGCTCGTCCGGGACTAGCGGGATCCCCGTCTACAATGAGCAGTTCTTC	CASSSSGTSGIPVYNEQFF
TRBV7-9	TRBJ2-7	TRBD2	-	TGTGCCAGCAGCCGTCCGGGGGGGTCAGTCGAGCAGTACTTC	CASSRPGGSVEQYF
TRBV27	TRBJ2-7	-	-	TGTGCCAGCAGTTCTATGCACCCCTCGACAGGTTCCTACGAGCAGTACTTC	CASSSMHPSTGSYEQYF
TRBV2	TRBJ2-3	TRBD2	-	TGTGCCAGCAGTGAAAGCAGGACTAGCGGGAGAGGGTCCACAGATACGCAGTATTTT	CASSESRTSGRGSTDTQYF
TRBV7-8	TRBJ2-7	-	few	TGTGCCAGCAGCCCTCCTCGTCGGGGGACCCCCTACGAGCAGTACTTC	CASSPPRRGTPYEQYF
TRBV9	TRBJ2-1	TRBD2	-	TGTGCCAGCAGCGTAGGCGGGGGGGCCACCAATGAGCAGTTCTTC	CASSVGGGATNEQFF
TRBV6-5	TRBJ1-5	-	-	TGTGCCAGCAGTCTTCAGGGGAGTCAGCCCCAGCATTTT	CASSLQGSQPQHF
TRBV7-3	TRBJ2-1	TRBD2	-	TGTGCCAGCGGAAGGACTAGCGGGACCAATGAGCAGTTCTTC	CASGRTSGTNEQFF
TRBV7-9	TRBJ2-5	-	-	TGTGCCAGCAGCCCCGCCGGCGGGTACCAAGAGACCCAGTACTTC	CASSPAGGYQETQYF